Each of the 2 T cell receptor beta chains below was sequenced from the same sample in a study of cytomegalovirus exposure and HLA in healthy donors. PCR involved 60 Vbeta and 13 Jbeta primers. Sequencing was performed with immunoSEQ multiplex PCR; in TCRdb, only in-frame clones are kept and a portion is missing. The sample includes around 220,000 clones, under 80% seen only once; the top ten take 0.2% to 0.25%. The material sequenced was PBMCs. Every receptor here comes from a girl between 2 and 10 years old in good health and CMV-seronegative.

The chain couples TRBV29-1 to TRBJ2-7, with 9 positions matching TRBD1. The length of the CDR3 is 14 residues. Germline trimming cut 6 bases from V and 7 bases from J; bases unmatched to any gene: 13. In germline, CDR1 is SQVTM, CDR2 ANQGSEA. The CDR3 sequence is CSVQAGTGRREQYF. The DNA of the CDR3 is TGCAGCGTACAAGCCGGGACAGGGAGGAGAGAGCAGTACTTC.

The chain combines TRBV7-9 with TRBJ2-1; 9 bases align to TRBD1. There are 15 residues in the CDR3. Germline CDR1 and CDR2: SEHNR and FQNEAQ (reference sequence). Germline trimming cut 1 base from V and 5 bases from J; bases unmatched to any gene: 3. The CDR3 sequence: CASSLGDRADNEQFF. The CDR3 nucleotides read TGTGCCAGCAGCTTAGGGGACAGGGCAGACAATGAGCAGTTCTTC. Drawing the rest from reference TRBV7-9 and TRBJ2-1, the complete variable domain is DTGVSQNPRHKITKRGQNVTFRCDPISEHNRLYWYRQTLGQGPEFLTYFQNEAQLEKSRLLSDRFSAERPKGSFSTLEIQRTEQGDSAMYLCASSLGDRADNEQFFGPGTRLTVL.